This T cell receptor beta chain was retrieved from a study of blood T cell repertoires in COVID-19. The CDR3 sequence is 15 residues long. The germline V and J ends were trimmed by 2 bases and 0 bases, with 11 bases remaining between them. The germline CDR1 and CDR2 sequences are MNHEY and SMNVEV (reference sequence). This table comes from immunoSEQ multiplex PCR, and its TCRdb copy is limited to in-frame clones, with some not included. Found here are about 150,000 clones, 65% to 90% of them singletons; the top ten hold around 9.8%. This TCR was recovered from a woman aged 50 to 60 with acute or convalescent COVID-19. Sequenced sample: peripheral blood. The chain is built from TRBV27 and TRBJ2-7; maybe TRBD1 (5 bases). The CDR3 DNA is TGTGCCAGCAGTTTACCGACAGCGTACTCCTACGAGCAGTACTTC. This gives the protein CASSLPTAYSYEQYF.